These 14 T cell receptor beta chains originate from one sample sequenced in a study of control samples from healthy donors and cancer patients. Here immunoSEQ multiplex PCR was the method, and the copy in TCRdb shows in-frame clones only, minus some. Among 100,000 to 150,000 clones, roughly 92% were seen once, and the ten largest hold around 5.8%. The source material was blood. These receptor sequences come from a man aged 18 to 30 in good health.

The J gene is TRBJ2-2, the V gene TRBV5-1, with 8 positions matching TRBD2. The CDR3 contains 17 residues. Per germline, CDR1 SGHRS and CDR2 YFSETQ. V lost 1 base and J lost 6; bases outside the gene matches: 11. The CDR3 DNA reads TGCGCCAGCAGCTTGCAACCGGGACTAGGGGGTTCCGGGGAGCTGTTTTTT. Residues: CASSLQPGLGGSGELFF.

The chain recombines TRBV2 with TRBJ2-3, with TRBD2 matching over 13 bases. Germline V lookup: CDR1 SNHLY, CDR2 FYNNEI. The J segment lost 0 bases and the V segment lost 0 bases, leaving 6 bases of the junction unmatched. The CDR3 is made up of 19 amino acids. CDR3 protein: CASSEAWTSGGPSTDTQYF. DNA for the CDR3: TGTGCCAGCAGTGAAGCTTGGACTAGCGGGGGCCCCAGCACAGATACGCAGTATTTT.

The chain links TRBV2 to TRBJ1-5; D is ambiguous. The CDR3 totals 12 residues. Between the trimmed V and J ends, which lost 4 bases and 5 bases, there was a span of 6 bases. Germline CDR1 reads SNHLY; CDR2 reads FYNNEI. In DNA, the CDR3 is TGTGCCAGCAGTGCCGAATATCAGCCCCAGCATTTT. Residues: CASSAEYQPQHF.

In this sample, this clone turned up once. The chain combines TRBV5-5 with TRBJ1-6; D unclear. Germline CDR1 and CDR2: SGHKS and YYEKEE (reference sequence). Trimming took off 4 bases at V and 7 bases at J, with 15 bases between the two ends. The CDR3 has 15 residues. The CDR3 sequence: CASSRRVGPNSPLHF. CDR3 nucleotide sequence: TGTGCCAGCAGCCGGAGGGTAGGGCCCAATTCACCCCTCCACTTT.

This chain links TRBV6-4 with TRBJ1-6, with TRBD1 matching 10 bases. V was pared by 6 bases and J by 5 bases, with 4 bases of the junction left unmatched. This CDR3 is built from 15 residues. From germline, CDR1 is MRHNA and CDR2 SNTAGT. The CDR3 nucleotides read TGTGCCAGCAGCCCTGGGACAGGGGATAATTCACCCCTCCACTTT. Translated: CASSPGTGDNSPLHF.

DNA for the CDR3: TGTGCCAGCCAAGCCTGGCTGGGGAAATCGGGGGGTGGGATTGTCGAGACCCAGTACTTC. It translates to CASQAWLGKSGGGIVETQYF. The chain recombines TRBV3-1 (or the pseudogene TRBV3-2) with TRBJ2-5, with 7 positions matching TRBD2. The length of the CDR3 is 20 residues. Germline V gene sequence: CDR1 LGHDT, CDR2 YNNKEL (reference sequence). J gave up 5 bases and V 8 bases, and 29 bases lay outside the gene matches.

The chain employs TRBV7-9 and TRBJ1-5; 10 nucleotides align to TRBD1. Trimming cost V 4 bases and J 7 bases; bases outside gene matches: 10. This CDR3 comprises 16 residues. From germline, CDR1 is SEHNR and CDR2 FQNEAQ (reference sequence). The CDR3 is CASSSYGQGVRQPQHF. The CDR3 DNA follows: TGTGCCAGCAGCTCGTACGGACAGGGGGTGAGACAGCCCCAGCATTTT.

The chain has TRBV5-4 and TRBJ2-3; D remains ambiguous. The V end lost 0 bases, the J end lost 2 bases, and 1 base lay between the germline ends. Per germline, CDR1 SGHNT and CDR2 YYREEE (reference sequence). The CDR3 is 12 residues long. The chain's CDR3 is CASSLATDTQYF. For the CDR3, the DNA is TGTGCCAGCAGCTTGGCCACAGATACGCAGTATTTT.

This chain links TRBV7-9 with TRBJ2-1; TRBD1 matches 8 bases. V trimming: 1 base; J trimming: 6 bases; junction bases outside the gene matches: 5. Germline CDR1 reads SEHNR; CDR2 reads FQNEAQ (reference sequence). This CDR3 is 15 amino acids long. CDR3 protein: CASSLGGGQVNEQFF. CDR3 coding DNA: TGTGCCAGCAGCTTAGGAGGGGGACAGGTCAATGAGCAGTTCTTC.

V usage is TRBV18 and J usage is TRBJ2-3; D is uncertain. The CDR3 sequence is 14 residues long. CDR1 and CDR2 from the germline V gene are KGHSH and LQKENI. The germline V and J ends were trimmed by 4 bases and 0 bases, with 8 bases remaining between them. In nucleotides, the CDR3 is TGTGCCAGCTCACGGCAGCCTAGCACAGATACGCAGTATTTT. It translates to CASSRQPSTDTQYF.

CDR3 amino acids: CASSNAATGGSGNTIYF. The CDR3 nucleotides read TGTGCCAGCAGCAATGCCGCGACAGGGGGATCTGGAAACACCATATATTTT. The chain couples TRBV9 to TRBJ1-3; TRBD1 aligns across 9 bases. Germline trimming cut 4 bases from V and 1 base from J; bases unmatched to any gene: 9. Germline-derived CDR1 and CDR2 are SGDLS and YYNGEE. CDR3 size: 17 residues.

The V call is TRBV20-1, the J call TRBJ1-2; no clear D gene. The CDR3 has 11 residues. CDR1 and CDR2 (germline): DFQATT, SNEGSKA (reference sequence). V shed 7 bases and J shed 7 bases, with 13 bases lying between them. The CDR3 spells CSGEGVSGYTF. CDR3 bases: TGCAGTGGGGAGGGCGTGAGTGGCTACACCTTC.

The V gene is TRBV6-1, the J gene TRBJ1-1, with D perhaps matching TRBD1 (5 bases). The CDR3 length is 13 residues. The V gene's germline CDR1 is MNHNS and CDR2 SASEGT. V lost 5 bases and J lost 1, with 8 bases in between. CDR3 sequence: CASSIDRNTEAFF. The CDR3 region has the DNA TGTGCCAGCAGTATCGACAGGAACACTGAAGCTTTCTTT.

The gene calls are TRBV27 and TRBJ2-7; 9 bases match TRBD1. With 8 bases clipped from V and 3 bases from J, the junction kept 5 bases outside the gene matches. Germline CDR1 is MNHEY and CDR2 is SMNVEV (reference sequence). The CDR3 is 13 residues long. The CDR3 DNA sequence: TGTGCCAGCCAAGCGGACAGGGGCTACGAGCAGTACTTC. Translating it yields CASQADRGYEQYF.